Each of the 13 T cell receptor beta chains below was sequenced from the same sample in a study of T cells in localized non-small cell lung cancer. Clones were sequenced by immunoSEQ multiplex PCR, and TCRdb holds only the in-frame ones, with some missing. The sample lists 86,000 or so clones, roughly four fifths occurring once. The sample was peripheral blood, taken before any cancer treatment. The receptors were sampled from a man aged 40 to 70 with stage I lung adenocarcinoma.

V usage is TRBV5-1 and J usage is TRBJ1-1, with a weak D call TRBD1 (5 bases). V was trimmed by 2 bases and J by 3 bases, leaving 17 bases between them. Looked up from germline, CDR1 is SGHRS and CDR2 is YFSETQ. This CDR3 has 16 amino acids. CDR3 DNA sequence: TGCGCCAGCAGCTTCCCGTTCGGGACGGATGACACTGAAGCTTTCTTT. Encoded protein: CASSFPFGTDDTEAFF. Full variable domain (missing parts from reference TRBV5-1 and TRBJ1-1): KAGVTQTPRYLIKTRGQQVTLSCSPISGHRSVSWYQQTPGQGLQFLFEYFSETQRNKGNFPGRFSGRQFSNSRSEMNVSTLELGDSALYLCASSFPFGTDDTEAFFGQGTRLTVV.

This clone showed up just a few times. This sequence joins TRBV27 and TRBJ1-5, with 8 bases that match TRBD1. In germline, CDR1 is MNHEY, CDR2 SMNVEV (reference sequence). The CDR3 is made up of 14 amino acids. J lost 5 bases, V lost 2 bases, and 2 bases had no gene match. The CDR3 DNA follows: TGTGCCAGCAGTTTAACAGGGGGGGATCAGCCCCAGCATTTT. This sequence encodes CASSLTGGDQPQHF.

The chain carries TRBV30 and TRBJ2-1; possibly TRBD2 for D (6 bases). The germline CDR1 and CDR2 sequences are GTSNPN and SVGIG (reference sequence). CDR3 size: 14 residues. Trimming took 1 base from V and 8 from J, leaving 15 bases between them. The CDR3 DNA is TGTGCCTGGAGTGGGGGGGTCGGGCAGGATGAGCAGTTCTTC. This codes for CAWSGGVGQDEQFF.

The gene calls are TRBV5-4 and TRBJ2-7, with 9 nucleotides matching TRBD1. With 4 bases clipped from V and 2 bases from J, the junction kept 4 bases outside the gene matches. The germline V gene encodes CDR1 SGHNT and CDR2 YYREEE (reference sequence). The CDR3 sequence is 14 residues long. DNA for the CDR3: TGTGCCAGCAGCCGGGACAGGGCCGCCTACGAGCAGTACTTC. It codes for CASSRDRAAYEQYF.

The CDR3 sequence is CASSSLIRQGARPVNGYTF. DNA of the CDR3: TGTGCCAGCAGCTCCTTAATCCGACAGGGGGCGAGACCTGTGAATGGCTACACCTTC. The chain employs TRBV5-4 and TRBJ1-2, with 10 bases that match TRBD1. Germline V gives CDR1 SGHNT, CDR2 YYREEE (reference sequence). V shed 3 bases, J shed 6 bases, and the junction held 20 bases outside the gene matches. CDR3 length: 19 residues.

This clone was counted once. The chain carries TRBV7-3 and TRBJ1-2; 10 bases are shared with TRBD1. Germline CDR1 is SGHTA and CDR2 is FQGTGA. The CDR3 contains 15 residues. Trimming cost V 5 bases and J 4 bases; bases outside gene matches: 7. The CDR3, as DNA: TGTGCCAGCAGCACCGGGACAGGGGTTATCTATGGCTACACCTTC. Translation gives CASSTGTGVIYGYTF.

This chain joins TRBV18 and TRBJ1-2, with unresolved D. Germline V gives CDR1 KGHSH, CDR2 LQKENI. Deletions cut 0 bases from V and 1 base from J, with 9 bases between. The CDR3 consists of 15 residues. CDR3 coding DNA: TGTGCCAGCTCACCACCGATCGGCATTAACTATGGCTACACCTTC. It encodes CASSPPIGINYGYTF.

The chain recombines TRBV30 with TRBJ2-3; D perhaps matches TRBD1 (5 bases). Deletions cut 3 bases from V and 5 bases from J, with 15 bases between. The CDR3 is made up of 14 amino acids. Per the germline V gene, CDR1 is GTSNPN and CDR2 is SVGIG (reference sequence). As DNA, the CDR3 is TGTGCCTGGAGCCAGGGTCGGAGAGGAGATACGCAGTATTTT. Translation: CAWSQGRRGDTQYF.

The J gene is TRBJ2-6, the V gene TRBV6-1; D remains unclear. The ends were cut back, 6 bases at V and 4 bases at J, with 7 bases in the middle. CDR1 and CDR2 from the germline V gene are MNHNS and SASEGT. CDR3 length equals 13 residues. The CDR3 loop reads CASSMTGANVLTF. CDR3 DNA sequence: TGTGCCAGCAGCATGACAGGGGCCAACGTCCTGACTTTC.

This clone appeared once. The chain's CDR3 is CASGETRPNTGELFF. The CDR3 DNA is TGTGCCAGCGGGGAGACTAGACCGAACACCGGGGAGCTGTTTTTT. V and J are TRBV2 and TRBJ2-2; a weak D match, TRBD2 (6 bases). Germline assignment: CDR1 SNHLY and CDR2 FYNNEI. The CDR3 is made up of 15 amino acids. The V gene lost 8 bases and the J gene lost 0 bases, with 13 bases spanning the gap.

The chain recombines TRBV2 with TRBJ1-3, with D perhaps matching TRBD1 (5 bases). The V gene's germline CDR1 is SNHLY and CDR2 FYNNEI. The CDR3 contains 14 residues. V was pared by 8 bases and J by 3 bases, with 14 bases between. The CDR3 loop reads CASLGGGVGNTIYF. The DNA of the CDR3 is TGTGCCAGCCTTGGGGGAGGTGTTGGAAACACCATATATTTT.

The V and J genes are TRBV7-2 and TRBJ1-1, with D uncertain. Trimming shortened V by 1 base and J by 0 bases, and 9 bases separated the two germline ends. Germline values: CDR1 SGHTA, CDR2 FQGNSA. The CDR3 loop spans 15 amino acids. The CDR3 loop reads CASSLDPGLNTEAFF. CDR3 in DNA: TGTGCCAGCAGCTTAGATCCAGGACTGAACACTGAAGCTTTCTTT.

The V and J genes are TRBV5-1 and TRBJ2-5; D tentatively reads TRBD1 or TRBD2 (5 bases each). The CDR3 is 14 residues long. The germline gives CDR1 SGHRS, CDR2 YFSETQ. V was clipped by 4 bases and J by 5 bases, with 15 bases between them. CDR3 sequence: CASSPQGAFETQYF. CDR3 nucleotide sequence: TGCGCCAGCAGCCCCCAGGGAGCCTTTGAGACCCAGTACTTC.